The source of this TCR beta chain is a study of response to subunit inactivated influenza vaccine. Note on this clonotype: The target antigen is unknown.

MiXCR, applied by TCRdb to the RT-PCR reads, yields one record per CDR3 protein. The data contain about 190,000 distinct CDR3 sequences, roughly an eighth of them singletons. The CDR3 covers 14 residues. Trimming shortened V by 3 bases and J by 4 bases, and 16 bases separated the two germline ends. Germline loops: CDR1 DFQATT, CDR2 SNEGSKA (reference sequence). General study findings and limits: Few new T cells, the authors suggested, are recruited by each seasonal influenza vaccination.

The source is a man aged 45 to 65 who received an inactivated influenza vaccine. V gene TRBV20-1 combines with J gene TRBJ2-7; D tentatively fits TRBD1 or TRBD2 (5 bases each). The sequenced sample was CD8+ T cells sorted from PBMCs, obtained less than 6 days after vaccination. The CDR3 is CSASVGTIAYEQYF. DNA for the CDR3: TGCAGTGCTAGTGTGGGGACCATCGCTTACGAGCAGTACTTC.